The clone carrying this TCR beta chain was seen a few times. The use of genomic DNA as template underpinned the TCR beta VDJ and CDR3 profiling. One entry per CDR3 protein, called by TCRdb with MiXCR from the reads. This sample has more than 150,000 distinct CDR3 sequences; about half occur once, and the top ten carry over 10%. This CDR3 has 15 amino acids. Germline-derived CDR1 and CDR2 are ENHRY and SYGVKD. V was shortened by 3 bases and J by 6 bases, with 16 bases between the two germline ends. The sample is drawn from a study of CD8+CD57+ T cells in acquired aplastic anemia. Patients chosen for sequencing had CD8+CD57+ cells that had expanded, as shown by flow cytometry.

This TCR came from a human donor with aplastic anemia. The rearrangement uses TRBV10-3 and TRBJ2-3; D possibly corresponds to TRBD2 (5 bases). Sequences were obtained from sorted CD4+, CD8+, or CD8+CD57+ T cells (not recorded which) from PBMCs. The CDR3 loop is CAISDTARESDTQYF. CDR3 sequence (DNA): TGTGCCATCAGTGACACCGCGAGGGAATCCGATACGCAGTATTTT.